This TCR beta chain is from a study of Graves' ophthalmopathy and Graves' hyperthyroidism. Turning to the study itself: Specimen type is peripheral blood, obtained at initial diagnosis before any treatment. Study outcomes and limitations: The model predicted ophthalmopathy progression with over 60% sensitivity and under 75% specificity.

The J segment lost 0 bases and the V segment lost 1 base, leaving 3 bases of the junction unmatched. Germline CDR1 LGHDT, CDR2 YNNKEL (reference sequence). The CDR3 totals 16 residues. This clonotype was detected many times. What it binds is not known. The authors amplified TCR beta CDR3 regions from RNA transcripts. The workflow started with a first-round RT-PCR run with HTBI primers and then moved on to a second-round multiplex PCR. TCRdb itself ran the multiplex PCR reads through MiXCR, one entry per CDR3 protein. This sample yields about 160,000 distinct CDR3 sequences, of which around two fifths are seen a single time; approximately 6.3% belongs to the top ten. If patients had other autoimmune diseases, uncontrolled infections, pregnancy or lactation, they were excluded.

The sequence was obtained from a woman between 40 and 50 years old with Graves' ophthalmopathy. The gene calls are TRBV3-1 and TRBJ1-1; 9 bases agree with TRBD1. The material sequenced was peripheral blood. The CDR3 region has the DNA TGTGCCAGCAGCCAAGCCGACAGGGGGATGAACACTGAAGCTTTCTTT. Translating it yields CASSQADRGMNTEAFF.